Following are 13 T cell receptor beta chains from one sample sequenced in a study of spatial heterogeneity in lung cancer (dated by TCRdb to between 2019 and 2020). The intended sense of this specimen's time point label: sample taken at primary tumor resection. Without any cell sorting, TCR sequencing was performed on whole RNA extracted either from tumor and nontumor lung tissue or from cryopreserved PBMC samples. The method was 5' RACE. The sample was run on a NextSeq 500. TCRdb applied fastp at Q25 and MiXCR to the public reads, then kept only in-frame beta chains. Every CDR3 protein is listed once, alongside the most common genes and DNA of its rows. In all, the sample holds under 15,000 distinct CDR3 sequences, and 5.2% of those were seen once. About two fifths of the sample belongs to the ten largest clones. Source: lung tumor tissue, taken at surgery. The receptors here all came from a human donor with early-stage non-small cell lung cancer.

At least ten counts were recorded for this clonotype. This beta chain was picked up by a library intended for alpha chains and is off target, so its count carries little meaning. V gene TRBV5-6 combines with J gene TRBJ1-1; D is undetermined. The CDR3 consists of 14 residues. Germline CDR1 SGHDT, CDR2 YYEEEE. Trimming left V 4 bases short and J 0 bases short, with 10 bases between. In DNA, the CDR3 is TGTGCCAGCAGCCCGGACCCCATGAACACTGAAGCTTTCTTT. Amino acid sequence: CASSPDPMNTEAFF.

This clonotype came up many times. Because this beta chain is a stray read in a library intended to capture alpha chains, its abundance should not be given much weight. The chain carries TRBV5-4 and TRBJ2-5; 8 bases are a match to TRBD2. The V and J ends lost 3 bases and 9 bases, in that order; junction bases with no gene match: 10. CDR3 size: 14 residues. Germline V lookup: CDR1 SGHNT, CDR2 YYREEE (reference sequence). CDR3 sequence (DNA): TGTGCCAGCAGCTCCACTAGCGCCGGGGGGGCCCAGTACTTC. It yields the protein CASSSTSAGGAQYF.

Ten or more counts support this clonotype. Within a library made for alpha chains, this beta chain is off target, and its count is uninformative. The rearrangement joins TRBV20-1 to TRBJ2-3, with D possibly called TRBD1 or TRBD2 (5 bases each). This CDR3 spans 13 amino acids. Trimming shortened V by 4 bases and J by 2 bases, and 10 bases separated the two germline ends. The germline CDR1 and CDR2 sequences are DFQATT and SNEGSKA (reference sequence). DNA for the CDR3: TGCAGTGCTATCGCAGGGACCACAGATACGCAGTATTTT. Translation: CSAIAGTTDTQYF.

Remarks on this clonotype: Because this beta chain is a stray read in a library intended to capture alpha chains, its abundance should not be given much weight. The V call is TRBV7-2, the J call TRBJ2-3; D call uncertain. Germline values: CDR1 SGHTA, CDR2 FQGNSA. The V end lost 5 bases, the J end lost 0 bases, and 9 bases lay between the germline ends. This CDR3 has 14 residues. The CDR3 here is CASSPEASTDTQYF. The CDR3 DNA is TGTGCCAGCAGCCCAGAGGCGAGCACAGATACGCAGTATTTT.

For this clonotype: This beta chain appears as a stray read in a library generated for alpha chains; its size is not informative. The chain combines TRBV7-2 with TRBJ2-7; D is undetermined. V was pared by 2 bases and J by 7 bases, with 12 bases between. Germline V gene data show CDR1 as SGHTA and CDR2 as FQGNSA. The CDR3 has 13 residues. In nucleotides, the CDR3 is TGTGCCAGCAGCTTAAGTAGACTTAAGGAGCAGTACTTC. This translates into CASSLSRLKEQYF.

This clonotype was observed at least ten times. This beta chain slipped into a library made for alpha chains as a stray read, so its size is not meaningful. The chain couples TRBV20-1 to TRBJ2-3; 7 bases align to TRBD2. With V trimmed by 0 bases and J by 1 base, 10 bases remained unmatched. Germline CDR1 is DFQATT and CDR2 is SNEGSKA (reference sequence). This CDR3 is 17 amino acids long. In DNA form, the CDR3 reads TGCAGTGCTAGAGATAGTAGTGGGAGGGCCGGCACAGATACGCAGTATTTT. Its protein product is CSARDSSGRAGTDTQYF.

This clonotype was picked up many times. In a library made to pick up alpha chains, this beta chain is a stray read with a size that means little. The rearrangement joins TRBV5-4 to TRBJ2-6, with D perhaps matching TRBD1 (5 bases). The CDR3 runs 15 residues. Germline V lookup: CDR1 SGHNT, CDR2 YYREEE (reference sequence). Trimming took off 3 bases at V and 1 base at J, with 8 bases between the two ends. The CDR3 region is CASSSTGSGANVLTF. CDR3 DNA sequence: TGTGCCAGCAGCTCCACAGGTTCTGGGGCCAACGTCCTGACTTTC.

For this clonotype: The library was built for alpha chains, so this beta chain is an off-target read and its size means little. This sequence joins TRBV20-1 and TRBJ2-3; D possibly corresponds to TRBD2 (7 bases). This CDR3 comprises 13 residues. The V gene's germline CDR1 is DFQATT and CDR2 SNEGSKA (reference sequence). In nucleotides, the CDR3 is TGCTCCCTCGAGGTCGGGGGGCGAACTACGCAGTATTTT. Protein product: CSLEVGGRTTQYF.

This clonotype was counted only a few times. This beta chain came through as a stray read in a library set up for alpha chains, and its size says little. The chain links TRBV2 to TRBJ2-2, with TRBD1 identical over 8 bases. V lost 2 bases to trimming and J lost 4 bases; unmatched junction nucleotides: 3. This CDR3 has 15 amino acids. Germline CDR1 reads SNHLY; CDR2 reads FYNNEI. CDR3 DNA: TGTGCCAGCAGTGAACAGGGGGCTAGCACCGGGGAGCTGTTTTTT. It yields the protein CASSEQGASTGELFF.

This clonotype has a count of ten or more. For a library built for alpha chains, this beta chain is a stray read; little rests on its size. The V and J genes are TRBV6-5 and TRBJ2-6; TRBD1 matches at 8 bases. The J segment lost 2 bases and the V segment lost 6 bases, leaving 9 bases of the junction unmatched. The CDR3 consists of 17 residues. The germline gives CDR1 MNHEY, CDR2 SVGAGI. The CDR3 region is CASSPGQGRAGANVLTF. As DNA, the CDR3 is TGTGCCAGCAGCCCCGGACAGGGAAGAGCTGGGGCCAACGTCCTGACTTTC.

This clonotype was recorded at least ten times. This beta chain turned up in a library designed for alpha chains; as an off-target read, its abundance says little. The J gene is TRBJ1-5, the V gene TRBV12-3 or TRBV12-4; TRBD1 might be the D (5 bases). CDR3 size: 16 residues. V lost 4 bases to trimming and J lost 1 base, with 14 bases between them. CDR3 sequence: CASSSQDIPSNQPQHF. The CDR3 bases are TGTGCCAGCAGTTCCCAGGACATACCGAGCAATCAGCCCCAGCATTTT.

This clonotype was seen repeatedly, ten times or more. This beta chain is a stray read from a library made for alpha chains; its abundance is not meaningful. The chain combines TRBV7-2 with TRBJ1-1; D gene uncertain. Trimming cost V 2 bases and J 1 base, with 14 bases left between them. Germline assignment: CDR1 SGHTA and CDR2 FQGNSA. The CDR3 length is 16 residues. CDR3: CASSLTVTFGNTEAFF. As DNA, the CDR3 is TGTGCCAGCAGCTTAACTGTAACTTTTGGGAACACTGAAGCTTTCTTT.

This clonotype has a count of ten or more. This beta chain is off target for a library built for alpha chains, so its abundance means little. The rearrangement joins TRBV5-1 to TRBJ2-1, with 7 nucleotides matching TRBD2. The trim removed 2 bases at V and 6 bases at J, leaving 2 bases unmatched. The V gene's germline CDR1 is SGHRS and CDR2 YFSETQ. The length of the CDR3 is 13 residues. CDR3 coding DNA: TGCGCCAGCAGCTTAGGACTAGTCAATGAGCAGTTCTTC. This gives the protein CASSLGLVNEQFF.